This TCR beta chain was sequenced in a study of CD8 T cells in ankylosing spondylitis. Regarding the study as a whole: Typical of ankylosing spondylitis blood, it appeared, was a TCR beta motif of several highly homologous variants. Significant enrichment of disease-linked clones was reported in matched ankylosing spondylitis synovial fluid.

This clonotype was counted between two and nine times. What it recognizes is unknown. A quantitative 5'-RACE method, one with molecular barcodes, was used to make TCR beta libraries. TCRdb fed the 5' RACE reads into MiXCR, producing one record per CDR3 protein. The sample contains around 300,000 distinct CDR3 sequences, over 12% of which appear only once. The CDR3 totals 17 residues. The germline V and J ends were trimmed by 4 bases and 15 bases, with 31 bases remaining between them. The TCR originated in a male donor with ankylosing spondylitis or in good health (not recorded which). Material: blood, either unsorted or a sorted T cell fraction (not recorded which). The V and J genes are TRBV6-7 and TRBJ1-5; no firm D call. TRBV6-7 is flagged as an ORF with uncertain function. The CDR3 region has the DNA TGTGCCAGCAGTTGGGGTGCCTTCGCCTCCCGGGTTCTGGTAGGGCATTTT. It encodes CASSWGAFASRVLVGHF.